The rows below give T cell receptor beta chains drawn from one sample of a study of graft-versus-host responses after intestinal transplantation. Generated by immunoSEQ multiplex PCR, the TCRdb table keeps only in-frame clones and is missing some. The table has about 20,000 clones, approximately 86% seen once. This sample comprised bone marrow, obtained about 130 days after transplant. These TCRs come from a human patient who received an intestinal transplant, so some T cells may come from the graft donor. The CDR3 runs from the conserved cysteine through the conserved F or W. Each record gives: V gene, D gene, clone size, J gene, CDR3 DNA, CDR3 protein. A D gene is named only where the DNA matches it firmly. The listing skips clone size in some rows; elsewhere it reads once, few, many or a size class.

V gene: TRBV2
D gene: .
clone size: .
J gene: TRBJ1-2
CDR3 DNA: TGTGCCAGCAGGCTGAGCGCCAGGGGCTCTAACTATGGCTACACCTTC
CDR3 protein: CASRLSARGSNYGYTF

V gene: TRBV11-2
D gene: TRBD1
clone size: .
J gene: TRBJ2-7
CDR3 DNA: TGTGCCAGCAGACCCGGGACAGGGTTGTACGAGCAGTACTTC
CDR3 protein: CASRPGTGLYEQYF

V gene: TRBV6-5
D gene: .
clone size: .
J gene: TRBJ2-7
CDR3 DNA: TGTGCCAGCAGTTATGGGGCAGCCCCCTTGTACGAGCAGTACTTC
CDR3 protein: CASSYGAAPLYEQYF

V gene: TRBV14
D gene: .
clone size: .
J gene: TRBJ2-7
CDR3 DNA: TGTGCCAGCAGCCAAGGCTACGAGCAGTACTTC
CDR3 protein: CASSQGYEQYF

V gene: TRBV18
D gene: .
clone size: .
J gene: TRBJ2-1
CDR3 DNA: TGTGCCAGCTCACCACCTTCTCTCTCGGGGGAGCAGTTCTTC
CDR3 protein: CASSPPSLSGEQFF

V gene: TRBV13
D gene: .
clone size: .
J gene: TRBJ1-1
CDR3 DNA: TGTGCCAGCAGCACCGCCTATGGTGGCACTGAAGCTTTCTTT
CDR3 protein: CASSTAYGGTEAFF

V gene: TRBV6-6
D gene: .
clone size: .
J gene: TRBJ2-5
CDR3 DNA: TGTGCCAGCCGGGCAGACCCGTACCAAGAGACCCAGTACTTC
CDR3 protein: CASRADPYQETQYF

V gene: TRBV5-1
D gene: .
clone size: .
J gene: TRBJ1-3
CDR3 DNA: TGCGCCAGCAGCTTGGCCGGGTCTGGAAACACCATATATTTT
CDR3 protein: CASSLAGSGNTIYF

V gene: TRBV27
D gene: .
clone size: .
J gene: TRBJ1-1
CDR3 DNA: TGTGCCAGCAGTTCTGTGAACACTGAAGCTTTCTTT
CDR3 protein: CASSSVNTEAFF

V gene: TRBV6-6
D gene: .
clone size: .
J gene: TRBJ2-2
CDR3 DNA: TGTGCCAGCAGTTACGGGTTTACCGGGGAGCTGTTTTTT
CDR3 protein: CASSYGFTGELFF

V gene: TRBV19
D gene: TRBD1
clone size: .
J gene: TRBJ2-6
CDR3 DNA: TGTGCCAGTAGTCCGTTGACAGGGGCTGGGGCCAACGTCCTGACTTTC
CDR3 protein: CASSPLTGAGANVLTF

V gene: TRBV27
D gene: .
clone size: .
J gene: TRBJ2-7
CDR3 DNA: TGTGCCAGCAGTGCCGGACAGTTTGGGGGTAGTTACGAGCAGTACTTC
CDR3 protein: CASSAGQFGGSYEQYF

V gene: TRBV6-4
D gene: .
clone size: .
J gene: TRBJ2-3
CDR3 DNA: TGTGCCAGCGGGTGGACGGGCGGGACTTACACAGATACGCAGTATTTT
CDR3 protein: CASGWTGGTYTDTQYF

V gene: TRBV6-5
D gene: .
clone size: .
J gene: TRBJ2-1
CDR3 DNA: TGTGCCAGCGAGGCGGGTAAGAGCTCCTACAATGAGCAGTTCTTC
CDR3 protein: CASEAGKSSYNEQFF

V gene: TRBV9
D gene: .
clone size: .
J gene: TRBJ2-5
CDR3 DNA: TGTGCCAGCAGCGTATCACAAGCGGGAGAGACCCAGTACTTC
CDR3 protein: CASSVSQAGETQYF

V gene: TRBV11-3
D gene: TRBD2
clone size: .
J gene: TRBJ2-2
CDR3 DNA: TGTGCCAGCAGCTCGGGACTAGCGAACACCGGGGAGCTGTTTTTT
CDR3 protein: CASSSGLANTGELFF

V gene: TRBV21-1
D gene: .
clone size: .
J gene: TRBJ2-1
CDR3 DNA: TGTGCCAGCAGCACCCGGAGGGATGAGCAGTTCTTC
CDR3 protein: CASSTRRDEQFF

V gene: TRBV30
D gene: TRBD2
clone size: .
J gene: TRBJ2-5
CDR3 DNA: TGTGCCTGGAGTGTGATTGAGCGGGAGACCCGCCAAGAGACCCAGTACTTC
CDR3 protein: CAWSVIERETRQETQYF

V gene: TRBV13
D gene: .
clone size: few
J gene: TRBJ2-5
CDR3 DNA: TGTGCCAGCAGCTTAGAAGGGACCCAGTACTTC
CDR3 protein: CASSLEGTQYF

V gene: TRBV28
D gene: .
clone size: .
J gene: TRBJ1-2
CDR3 DNA: TGTGCCAGCAGTTTCACTGACTATGGCTACACCTTC
CDR3 protein: CASSFTDYGYTF

V gene: TRBV7-6
D gene: TRBD2
clone size: .
J gene: TRBJ2-7
CDR3 DNA: TGTGCCAGCAGCGAACTAGCGGGAGAAGGTCACGAGCAGTACTTC
CDR3 protein: CASSELAGEGHEQYF

V gene: TRBV5-8
D gene: .
clone size: few
J gene: TRBJ2-7
CDR3 DNA: TGTGCCAGCAGCTCGTCCAGCTCCTACGAGCAGTACTTC
CDR3 protein: CASSSSSSYEQYF

V gene: TRBV2
D gene: TRBD2
clone size: .
J gene: TRBJ2-5
CDR3 DNA: TGTGCCAGCAGCGAACAACTAGCGGCACAAGAGACCCAGTACTTC
CDR3 protein: CASSEQLAAQETQYF

V gene: TRBV4-1
D gene: .
clone size: once
J gene: TRBJ2-1
CDR3 DNA: TGCGCCAGCAGCCAAGTGGGGGTTAATGAGCAGTTCTTC
CDR3 protein: CASSQVGVNEQFF

V gene: TRBV7-9
D gene: .
clone size: .
J gene: TRBJ2-7
CDR3 DNA: TGTGCCAGCAGCTTAGCCTGGCGACTAGGGCCAGGGGGCGAGCAGTACTTC
CDR3 protein: CASSLAWRLGPGGEQYF

V gene: TRBV5-1
D gene: .
clone size: .
J gene: TRBJ2-1
CDR3 DNA: TGCGCCAGCAGCTTGGAGCCTGAGTACAATGAGCAGTTCTTC
CDR3 protein: CASSLEPEYNEQFF

V gene: TRBV27
D gene: .
clone size: .
J gene: TRBJ2-2
CDR3 DNA: TGTGCCAGCAGTTTCCCACACACCGGGGAGCTGTTTTTT
CDR3 protein: CASSFPHTGELFF

V gene: TRBV6-5
D gene: .
clone size: .
J gene: TRBJ1-1
CDR3 DNA: TGTGCCAGCAGTTATAACGTTTGGACTGAAGCTTTCTTT
CDR3 protein: CASSYNVWTEAFF

V gene: TRBV19
D gene: .
clone size: .
J gene: TRBJ2-2
CDR3 DNA: TGTGCCAGTAGTCTGGGAGCCGGGGAGCTGTTTTTT
CDR3 protein: CASSLGAGELFF

V gene: TRBV13
D gene: TRBD2
clone size: .
J gene: TRBJ2-7
CDR3 DNA: TGTGCCAGCAGCTCATGGGGGACTAGCGGCAGCGGCTACGAGCAGTACTTC
CDR3 protein: CASSSWGTSGSGYEQYF

V gene: TRBV6-6
D gene: .
clone size: .
J gene: TRBJ1-4
CDR3 DNA: TGTGCCAGCAGTTCACCGGGACGTACTAATGAAAAACTGTTTTTT
CDR3 protein: CASSSPGRTNEKLFF

V gene: TRBV2
D gene: TRBD2
clone size: .
J gene: TRBJ2-1
CDR3 DNA: TGTAGAGGACTAGCGGGATACAATGAGCAGTTCTTC
CDR3 protein: CRGLAGYNEQFF

V gene: TRBV27
D gene: .
clone size: .
J gene: TRBJ2-1
CDR3 DNA: TGTGCCAGCAGCCCTTTACCGAGGGATTACAATGAGCAGTTCTTC
CDR3 protein: CASSPLPRDYNEQFF

V gene: TRBV9
D gene: TRBD1
clone size: .
J gene: TRBJ2-3
CDR3 DNA: TGTGCCAGCAGCTATGATGGGACAGGGGCAGATACGCAGTATTTT
CDR3 protein: CASSYDGTGADTQYF

V gene: TRBV18
D gene: .
clone size: .
J gene: TRBJ2-5
CDR3 DNA: TGTGCCAGCTCACCACCGGTAATGGAGACCCAGTACTTC
CDR3 protein: CASSPPVMETQYF

V gene: TRBV5-1
D gene: .
clone size: .
J gene: TRBJ2-1
CDR3 DNA: TGCGCCAGCACCACTTCACGAGGGGAGGCCCACAATGAGCAGTTCTTC
CDR3 protein: CASTTSRGEAHNEQFF

V gene: TRBV25-1
D gene: .
clone size: .
J gene: TRBJ2-1
CDR3 DNA: TGTGCCAGCAGCAACACCCGGGACTGGAGCAATGAGCAGTTCTTC
CDR3 protein: CASSNTRDWSNEQFF

V gene: TRBV19
D gene: .
clone size: once
J gene: TRBJ1-2
CDR3 DNA: TGTGCCAGTAGTACCTTGACATCGATCTTTGGCTACACCTTC
CDR3 protein: CASSTLTSIFGYTF

V gene: TRBV4-1
D gene: TRBD1
clone size: .
J gene: TRBJ2-3
CDR3 DNA: TGCGCCAGCAGCCCGACAGGGGCGGGCACAGATACGCAGTATTTT
CDR3 protein: CASSPTGAGTDTQYF

V gene: TRBV27
D gene: .
clone size: .
J gene: TRBJ1-2
CDR3 DNA: TGTGCCAGCAGTTCGAGCAATGGGGAGAGGGCGGGCGGCTACACCTTC
CDR3 protein: CASSSSNGERAGGYTF

V gene: TRBV19
D gene: .
clone size: .
J gene: TRBJ2-6
CDR3 DNA: TGTGCCAGTAGCCCACAGGGTTATGGGGCCAACGTCCTGACTTTC
CDR3 protein: CASSPQGYGANVLTF

V gene: TRBV4-2
D gene: .
clone size: .
J gene: TRBJ2-7
CDR3 DNA: TGTGCCAGCAGCCAAGAGCGCCTGAGCTCCTACGAGCAGTACTTC
CDR3 protein: CASSQERLSSYEQYF

V gene: TRBV7-6
D gene: .
clone size: .
J gene: TRBJ1-5
CDR3 DNA: TGTGCCAGCAGCTCTCAGGGTCAGGGCCAGCCCCAGCATTTT
CDR3 protein: CASSSQGQGQPQHF

V gene: TRBV4-1
D gene: .
clone size: .
J gene: TRBJ2-5
CDR3 DNA: TGCGCCAGCAGCCAAGTGGGGAAAGTGGGAACAGAGGGTGTCAAAGAGACCCAGTACTTC
CDR3 protein: CASSQVGKVGTEGVKETQYF

V gene: TRBV9
D gene: .
clone size: once
J gene: TRBJ2-1
CDR3 DNA: TGTGCCAGCAGCGTAGAAAGTTCGGGTAGGGGTGAGCAGTTCTTC
CDR3 protein: CASSVESSGRGEQFF

V gene: TRBV29-1
D gene: TRBD1
clone size: .
J gene: TRBJ2-7
CDR3 DNA: TGCAGTCCCGGGACAGGGGACCGGGAGAGCTCCTACGAGCAGTACTTC
CDR3 protein: CSPGTGDRESSYEQYF

V gene: TRBV9
D gene: .
clone size: .
J gene: TRBJ2-1
CDR3 DNA: TGTGCCAGCAGCGAGAGTGGTGAGCAGTTCTTC
CDR3 protein: CASSESGEQFF

V gene: TRBV5-6
D gene: .
clone size: .
J gene: TRBJ2-1
CDR3 DNA: TGTGCCAGCAGCTTGGTAAGGGTCTTGGGGCAGTTCTTC
CDR3 protein: CASSLVRVLGQFF

V gene: TRBV5-1
D gene: .
clone size: .
J gene: TRBJ2-5
CDR3 DNA: TGCGCCAGCAGCTTGGGGGGGTGGCGAGAGACCCAGTACTTC
CDR3 protein: CASSLGGWRETQYF

V gene: TRBV10-2
D gene: .
clone size: .
J gene: TRBJ2-7
CDR3 DNA: TGCGCCAGCAGAAATAACGAGCAGTACTTC
CDR3 protein: CASRNNEQYF

V gene: TRBV27
D gene: TRBD2
clone size: .
J gene: TRBJ2-7
CDR3 DNA: TGTGCCAGCAGTTTTAGGACTAGCTCCTACGAGCAGTACTTC
CDR3 protein: CASSFRTSSYEQYF

V gene: TRBV9
D gene: .
clone size: once
J gene: TRBJ2-5
CDR3 DNA: TGTGCCAGCAGCCCCCACCCAAAAGAGACCCAGTACTTC
CDR3 protein: CASSPHPKETQYF

V gene: TRBV19
D gene: TRBD2
clone size: .
J gene: TRBJ2-7
CDR3 DNA: TGTGCCAGTAGTCCTCGGGCTAGCGGGGAGTACGAGCAGTACTTC
CDR3 protein: CASSPRASGEYEQYF

V gene: TRBV4-2
D gene: .
clone size: .
J gene: TRBJ1-6
CDR3 DNA: TGTGCCAGCAGCCAAGAGACAGAGAATAATTCACCCCTCCACTTT
CDR3 protein: CASSQETENNSPLHF

V gene: TRBV2
D gene: .
clone size: .
J gene: TRBJ2-5
CDR3 DNA: TGTGCCAGCAGTTCTTTTGGGGCCAGGGAGACCCAGTACTTC
CDR3 protein: CASSSFGARETQYF

V gene: TRBV5-8
D gene: TRBD2
clone size: .
J gene: TRBJ2-7
CDR3 DNA: TGTGCCAGCAGCTTGTGGGCTAGCGGGTCCTTCATCTCCTACGAGCAGTACTTC
CDR3 protein: CASSLWASGSFISYEQYF

V gene: TRBV11-3
D gene: TRBD1
clone size: .
J gene: TRBJ1-2
CDR3 DNA: TGTGCCAGCAGCTTAGATGTGACAGGGGGTGACTATGGCTACACCTTC
CDR3 protein: CASSLDVTGGDYGYTF

V gene: TRBV7-3
D gene: TRBD2
clone size: .
J gene: TRBJ2-5
CDR3 DNA: TGTGCCAGCAGCTTAGTGGGAGGGACTCCGCAAGAGACCCAGTACTTC
CDR3 protein: CASSLVGGTPQETQYF

V gene: TRBV27
D gene: .
clone size: .
J gene: TRBJ1-1
CDR3 DNA: TGTGCCAGCAGCAGAGGGGTGAACACTGAAGCTTTCTTT
CDR3 protein: CASSRGVNTEAFF